This TCR beta chain emerged from a study of vaccination effects on CD4 cells after COVID-19 (dated by TCRdb to about 2022). Regarding the study in general: Each participant got two doses of an mRNA SARS-CoV-2 vaccine, either BNT162b2 or mRNA-1273. Cultures from other donors in the study were sequenced with the Oncomine TCR Beta short-read assay on an Illumina iSeq 100. Altogether, about 10 COVID-19 convalescent patients and a handful of SARS-CoV-2-naive healthy vaccine recipients made up the full study. In both COVID-19 convalescent patients and infection-naive vaccine recipients, the study compared SARS-CoV-2 spike-specific CD4+ TCR repertoires from before mRNA vaccination with those from after it. General conclusions and limits of the study: Clones induced by infection and clones induced by vaccination both contracted markedly at late timepoints after vaccination, which fits with T cell responses waning over time. Among healthy vaccine recipients, nearly all vaccine-induced clones were SARS-CoV-2 mono-reactive, and just 1 of 255 was cross-reactive with common cold coronaviruses. Limitations of the study were the small number of convalescent patients and the absence of early post-infection timepoints.

The CDR3 numbers 13 residues from cysteine through phenylalanine. Of all the DNA, just the CDR3 is kept, 39 bases in frame from base 1. Trimming leaves V shorter by 5 bases and J shorter by 7 bases, with the junction holding 7 bases beyond the gene matches. In the ViraFEST assay, PBMC were stimulated with viral peptide pools, and TCR sequencing was then used to find antigen-specific CD4+ T cell clonotypes based on their expansion. After less than eleven days of culture, CD4+ T cells were isolated with the EasySep CD4+ T cell isolation kit. None of the healthy vaccine recipients had a prior SARS-CoV-2 infection, which was confirmed by nucleocapsid antibody tests that came back negative both before and after vaccination. Two million PBMC per well were cultured with roughly 10 ug/ml peptides in IMDM containing roughly 5% human AB serum, about 9.7 IU/ml IL-2 and gentamicin. On days 3 and 7, half of the culture medium was replaced with fresh IL-2-containing medium. Each peptide stimulation condition was cultured in triplicate wells unless otherwise noted. Using Ficoll-Paque Plus gradient centrifugation, PBMC were separated from whole blood and then either used fresh or cryopreserved at -140C. The overlapping peptide pools covered the spike proteins of SARS-CoV-2 and of the common cold coronaviruses HCoV-NL63, HCoV-OC43 and HCoV-229E. The QIAamp micro DNA kit was used to extract genomic DNA from the cultured CD4+ T cells.

A remark on this clone: It has no known antigen specificity. The sample holds no much larger clone one base away, and base qualities are not on file.

Libraries were constructed by the immunoSEQ multiplex PCR assay. DNA from the cultured, isolated CD4+ T cells was subjected to TCR beta CDR3 sequencing. As for how the authors treated the data: Non-productive TCR sequences were discarded, and reads were trimmed to the CDR3 region, with only CDR3s of 7 or more amino acids retained. Antigen-specific clonotypes were identified using the MANAFEST web app by comparison of expansion in peptide wells against reference cultures. Positive clones required FDR<0.05 expansion versus reference and all other wells, odds ratio above 5, and frequency above 0.1% in two replicate wells. Clonotypes significantly expanded in SARS-CoV-2 spike wells and in at least one common cold coronavirus spike condition were defined as cross-reactive. CDR3 similarity was assessed by Levenshtein distance with the stringdist R package, and unrooted trees were built with ape in R 3.6.1. In its TCRdb copy, this immuneACCESS table keeps in-frame sequences only and misses some clones. Where compared with another copy, unresolved V genes explain less than half of these, and the others have no known cause. V, J and clone size are taken as reported in that table, and D and trimming were inferred from the DNA itself. The sample data list 55,000 to 80,000 clones, and roughly 80% of these were observed just once. 12% of the sample lies in the top ten.

The sequence came from a human donor who received a COVID-19 vaccine. This specimen was CD4+ T cells from PBMCs cultured with SARS-CoV-2 spike peptides, taken before COVID-19 vaccination. In light of the paper, this sample's cell subset or site label describes: SARS-CoV-2 spike overlapping peptide pool stimulation. The rearrangement joined TRBV12-3 or TRBV12-4 to TRBJ1-1, with 7 bases in between that match TRBD1. The CDR3: CASSRGQGVEAFF. The nucleotides read TGTGCCAGCAGTAGAGGTCAGGGGGTTGAAGCTTTCTTT.